The 18 T cell receptor beta chains listed next were all sequenced from one sample in a study of blood T cell repertoires in COVID-19. The method was immunoSEQ multiplex PCR; TCRdb's version includes in-frame clones alone and lacks a portion of them. This repertoire shows 150,000 to 200,000 clones, about 87% found once; its top ten account for roughly 24%. The sequencing sample was made of peripheral blood. These receptors were obtained from a man between 60 and 75 years old with acute or convalescent COVID-19.

J is TRBJ2-3 and V is TRBV6-2 or TRBV6-3; TRBD1 might be the D (5 bases). The CDR3 consists of 15 residues. Trimming took 4 bases from V and 0 from J, leaving 11 bases between them. Germline V gene data show CDR1 as MNHEY and CDR2 as SVGEGT. The CDR3 coding sequence is TGTGCCAGCAGTTCGAGACAGACGAGCACAGATACGCAGTATTTT. This encodes CASSSRQTSTDTQYF.

This chain links TRBV10-2 with TRBJ1-2; D unresolved. The ends were cut back, 6 bases at V and 5 bases at J, with 7 bases in the middle. The CDR3 runs to 11 residues. In germline, CDR1 is WSHSY, CDR2 SAAADI. The CDR3 nucleotides are TGCGCCAGCAGGGGAGAATATGGCTACACCTTC. Its translation: CASRGEYGYTF.

V gene TRBV19 combines with J gene TRBJ2-5; tentative D call: TRBD2 (6 bases). CDR1 and CDR2 from the germline V gene are LNHDA and SQIVND (reference sequence). The CDR3 totals 13 residues. Trimming took 6 bases from V and 0 from J, leaving 8 bases between them. Here the CDR3 DNA reads TGTGCCAGTAGCTGGGACTACCAAGAGACCCAGTACTTC. Translating gives CASSWDYQETQYF.

The sample holds one count of this clone. The chain couples TRBV7-9 to TRBJ1-2, with TRBD1 as a possible D gene (6 bases). Germline V gene sequence: CDR1 SEHNR, CDR2 FQNEAQ (reference sequence). This CDR3 has 15 residues. V lost 3 bases and J 0 bases, leaving 11 bases between the germline ends. The CDR3 sequence is CASSFYGTPNYGYTF. DNA of the CDR3: TGTGCCAGCAGCTTTTACGGGACACCTAACTATGGCTACACCTTC.

Regarding this clone: Additional DNA sequences in this sample encode the identical CDR3. As DNA, the CDR3 is TGTGCCAGCAGCCCCCAGGGAGAGACCCAGTACTTC. This encodes CASSPQGETQYF. The rearrangement uses TRBV7-9 and TRBJ2-5, with a possible D match to TRBD1 (5 bases). Germline V lookup: CDR1 SEHNR, CDR2 FQNEAQ (reference sequence). There are 12 residues in the CDR3. Trimming took off 5 bases at V and 4 bases at J, with 8 bases between the two ends.

The V and J genes are TRBV13 and TRBJ2-7; possible D gene TRBD1, 5 bases. CDR3 length equals 13 residues. V was clipped by 3 bases and J by 3 bases, with 9 bases between them. Germline CDR1 and CDR2: PRHDT and FYEKMQ (reference sequence). The CDR3 reads CASSFGRDYEQYF. CDR3 coding DNA: TGTGCCAGCAGCTTTGGCAGGGACTACGAGCAGTACTTC.

The table lists this clone with a count of one. The gene calls are TRBV4-1 and TRBJ2-7; possibly TRBD2 for D (5 bases). The CDR3 totals 17 residues. Trimming shortened V by 3 bases and J by 1 base, and 19 bases separated the two germline ends. CDR1 MGHRA and CDR2 YSYEKL come from the germline V gene. CDR3 sequence reads: CASSHPPGGGASYEQYF. The CDR3 region has the DNA TGCGCCAGCAGCCACCCCCCAGGCGGAGGCGCTTCCTACGAGCAGTACTTC.

The J gene is TRBJ2-3, the V gene TRBV27; tentatively, D is TRBD1 (5 bases). The CDR3 covers 14 residues. The V gene lost 6 bases and the J gene lost 1 base, with 11 bases spanning the gap. Germline V gene lookup returns CDR1 MNHEY and CDR2 SMNVEV (reference sequence). The DNA for the CDR3 is TGTGCCAGCAGGCTGGGGCTCGGCACAGATACGCAGTATTTT. Its translation: CASRLGLGTDTQYF.

The chain joins TRBV3-1 (or the pseudogene TRBV3-2) to TRBJ1-4, with D hard to call. The CDR3 has 13 amino acids. From germline, CDR1 is LGHDT and CDR2 YNNKEL (reference sequence). V dropped 0 bases and J dropped 6 bases, with 5 bases sitting between them. This chain's CDR3 is CASSQELDEKLFF. CDR3 coding DNA: TGTGCCAGCAGCCAAGAACTGGATGAAAAACTGTTTTTT.

The V gene is TRBV9, the J gene TRBJ2-2; 10 positions match TRBD1. Germline V gene data show CDR1 as SGDLS and CDR2 as YYNGEE. The ends lost 3 bases at V and 4 bases at J; junction bases unmatched: 3. CDR3 length equals 15 residues. Written as DNA, the CDR3 is TGTGCCAGCAGCGCGAGGGACAGGGGCACCGGGGAGCTGTTTTTT. It is translated as CASSARDRGTGELFF. Full variable domain (rest looked up from reference TRBV9 and TRBJ2-2): DSGVTQTPKHLITATGQRVTLRCSPRSGDLSVYWYQQSLDQGLQFLIQYYNGEERAKGNILERFSAQQFPDLHSELNLSSLELGDSALYFCASSARDRGTGELFFGEGSRLTVL.

The rearrangement uses TRBV10-3 and TRBJ2-7; 11 bases match TRBD2. The CDR3 runs 16 residues. J lost 3 bases, V lost 3 bases, and 7 bases had no gene match. In germline, CDR1 is ENHRY, CDR2 SYGVKD. The CDR3 bases are TGTGCCATCAGTGACCAAACTAGCGGGAGTTTCTACGAGCAGTACTTC. This codes for CAISDQTSGSFYEQYF.

V is TRBV6-4 and J is TRBJ1-1; weak D call: TRBD1 (6 bases). The length of the CDR3 is 13 residues. Germline values: CDR1 MRHNA, CDR2 SNTAGT. Trimming stripped 3 bases from V and 1 base from J, with 6 bases between. The CDR3 loop is CASSEDRNTEAFF. The CDR3 DNA is TGTGCCAGCAGTGAGGACAGGAACACTGAAGCTTTCTTT.

The chain combines TRBV25-1 with TRBJ2-1; possibly TRBD2 for D (5 bases). Germline assignment: CDR1 MGHDK and CDR2 SYGVNS. This CDR3 is built from 13 residues. The V end lost 3 bases, the J end lost 8 bases, and 11 bases lay between the germline ends. The CDR3 nucleotides are TGTGCCAGCAGTGACCCTAGCATCGATGAGCAGTTCTTC. Its protein product is CASSDPSIDEQFF.

This clone appeared once. The gene calls are TRBV2 and TRBJ1-6; TRBD1 is a possible D gene (6 bases). V was trimmed by 10 bases and J by 10 bases, leaving 17 bases between them. Germline V CDR1 and CDR2: SNHLY, FYNNEI. The CDR3 runs 13 residues. CDR3: CAIIGGPRSPLHF. DNA of the CDR3: TGTGCCATCATAGGGGGTCCCAGGTCACCCCTCCACTTT.

The chain has TRBV30 and TRBJ1-2; 9 nucleotides align to TRBD1. CDR3 length: 12 amino acids. The V gene end was trimmed by 3 bases and the J gene end by 4 bases; junction bases not matched to a gene: 0. Germline CDR1 GTSNPN, CDR2 SVGIG (reference sequence). This chain's CDR3 is CAWRGQGYGYTF. The CDR3 bases are TGTGCCTGGAGGGGACAGGGCTATGGCTACACCTTC.

This chain connects TRBV9 to TRBJ2-7; 11 bases agree with TRBD1. V shed 4 bases and J 2 bases; nucleotides not matched to a gene: 5. Germline V gives CDR1 SGDLS, CDR2 YYNGEE. This CDR3 has 15 amino acids. This CDR3 is CASSPPDRGPYEQYF. CDR3 DNA sequence: TGTGCCAGCAGCCCCCCGGACAGGGGGCCCTACGAGCAGTACTTC.

This chain uses TRBV6-5 with TRBJ1-5; unclear D gene. The CDR3 runs to 13 residues. The V end lost 6 bases, the J end lost 0 bases, and 6 bases lay between the germline ends. The germline CDR1 and CDR2 sequences are MNHEY and SVGAGI. The CDR3 nucleotides are TGTGCCAGCAGGAGGAGTAGCAATCAGCCCCAGCATTTT. This encodes CASRRSSNQPQHF.

The V call is TRBV19, the J call TRBJ1-2, with TRBD1 identical over 7 bases. Per the germline V gene, CDR1 is LNHDA and CDR2 is SQIVND (reference sequence). The ends lost 4 bases at V and 0 bases at J; junction bases unmatched: 5. This CDR3 spans 15 amino acids. The CDR3 reads CASSTRQGTNYGYTF. The CDR3 DNA is TGTGCCAGTAGTACCAGACAGGGAACTAACTATGGCTACACCTTC.